Shown below are 3 T cell receptor beta chains from a single sample sequenced in a study of cytomegalovirus exposure and HLA in healthy donors. Vbeta (60) and Jbeta (13) primers were used in the PCR. Sequencing was performed with immunoSEQ multiplex PCR; in TCRdb, only in-frame clones are kept and a portion is missing. The repertoire has tens of thousands of clones, 75% to 85% of them found once; the top ten carry 6%. The sample comprised PBMCs. The source of these receptors is a male donor in good health and CMV-seronegative.

The J gene is TRBJ2-7, the V gene TRBV6-5; maybe TRBD1 (5 bases). The CDR3 consists of 12 residues. V lost 4 bases and J 6 bases, leaving 10 bases between the germline ends. The germline CDR1 and CDR2 sequences are MNHEY and SVGAGI. CDR3 residues: CASSSPGREQYF. The CDR3 DNA reads as TGTGCCAGCAGTTCCCCAGGGCGCGAGCAGTACTTC.

This clone was observed a few times. The V gene is TRBV7-2, the J gene TRBJ2-2; D perhaps matches TRBD1 (5 bases). This CDR3 spans 15 amino acids. With 5 bases removed from V and 0 bases from J, the gap between germline ends came to 10 bases. Germline-derived CDR1 and CDR2 are SGHTA and FQGNSA. The CDR3, as DNA: TGTGCCAGCAGCGGGCGACAGACGAACACCGGGGAGCTGTTTTTT. Amino acid sequence: CASSGRQTNTGELFF.

The V and J genes are TRBV5-1 and TRBJ1-1; 10 bases line up with TRBD1. Germline loops: CDR1 SGHRS, CDR2 YFSETQ. The CDR3 is made up of 16 amino acids. V shed 0 bases and J 6 bases; nucleotides not matched to a gene: 8. CDR3 in amino acids: CASSLGQGAIVAEAFF. The CDR3 DNA is TGCGCCAGCAGCTTGGGACAGGGGGCGATAGTCGCTGAAGCTTTCTTT.